This T cell receptor beta chain was recorded in a study of response to subunit inactivated influenza vaccine. MiXCR, run by TCRdb on the RT-PCR reads, gives a single entry per CDR3 protein. The sample holds roughly 500,000 distinct CDR3 sequences, 25% seen once. This sequence was found in a man aged 45-65 years who received an inactivated influenza vaccine. The starting material was CD4+ T cells sorted from PBMCs, obtained 5 days after vaccination.

For the CDR3, the DNA is TGCGCCAGCAGCTTGTTCCAGGGGGCGAACACCGGGGAGCTGTTTTTT. Protein sequence: CASSLFQGANTGELFF. This sequence joins TRBV5-1 and TRBJ2-2, with TRBD1 identical over 7 bases. CDR1 is SGHRS and CDR2 is YFSETQ in the germline V gene. With V trimmed by 1 base and J by 0 bases, 3 bases remained unmatched. The CDR3 consists of 16 residues.